A selection of T cell receptor beta chains follows, all from one sample in a study of Tregs in tolerant kidney transplant recipients. This table comes from immunoSEQ multiplex PCR, and its TCRdb copy is limited to in-frame clones, with some not included. The sample includes 110,000 or so clones, around 87% of them seen just once. The material sequenced was CD4+ T cells from blood, taken before the transplant. These receptors came from a human donor who received a combined kidney and bone marrow transplant. Each CDR3 is given with its conserved first and last residue. A D gene is named only where the DNA matches it firmly. The size of a clone is reported for some rows only, either as once, few or many, or as a class for expanded clones.

cdr3_length j_call v_call clone_size d_call cdr3_nt cdr3_aa
13 TRBJ1-1 TRBV5-5 - TRBD1 TGTGCCAGCAGCTTGAGGAGACAGGGAGAAGCTTTCTTT CASSLRRQGEAFF
13 TRBJ2-3 TRBV29-1 - TRBD1 TGCAGCGCTAACAGGGGGCCCGCAGATACGCAGTATTTT CSANRGPADTQYF
14 TRBJ2-5 TRBV2 - - TGTGCCAGCAGAAAAACAGGGACCCAAGAGACCCAGTACTTC CASRKTGTQETQYF
14 TRBJ2-1 TRBV28 - TRBD2 TGTGCCAGCAGTGGGGCGGGAGTCGGCAATGAGCAGTTCTTC CASSGAGVGNEQFF
13 TRBJ1-2 TRBV6-5 - TRBD1 TGTGCCAGCAGTTCGGGACAGGGTCTCGGCTACACCTTC CASSSGQGLGYTF
18 TRBJ2-7 TRBV4-1 - TRBD1 TGCGCCAGCAGCCAAGAAATGGACCTGGGACAGGGGTGGAACGAGCAGTACTTC CASSQEMDLGQGWNEQYF
14 TRBJ2-7 TRBV6-4 once TRBD1 TGTGCCAGCAGGACCGGGACAGGGTGCTACGAGCAGTACTTC CASRTGTGCYEQYF
15 TRBJ1-2 TRBV11-2 - - TGTGCCAGCAGCTATAGCGGGTTTCGGGACTATGGCTACACCTTC CASSYSGFRDYGYTF
17 TRBJ1-2 TRBV14 - TRBD1 TGTGCCAGCAGCCCGGACCCCGGGACAGGGGATCTCTATGGCTACACCTTC CASSPDPGTGDLYGYTF
13 TRBJ1-2 TRBV28 once - TGTGCCAGCACTTTATCCGGGAACTATGGCTACACCTTC CASTLSGNYGYTF
18 TRBJ2-7 TRBV7-9 - TRBD2 TGTGCCAGCAGCTTGGCCAGGGCCCCTAGCGGGAGGGCCGACGAGCAGTACTTC CASSLARAPSGRADEQYF
14 TRBJ1-1 TRBV6-5 - - TGTGCCAGCAGTCCACAGGGAACACACACTGAAGCTTTCTTT CASSPQGTHTEAFF
14 TRBJ1-1 TRBV15 - - TGTGCCACCAGTGGATGGAGGGGTAACACTGAAGCTTTCTTT CATSGWRGNTEAFF
15 TRBJ1-4 TRBV30 - TRBD1 TGTGCCTGGAGTACCAGGGGGCATGGTAATGAAAAACTGTTTTTT CAWSTRGHGNEKLFF
14 TRBJ2-1 TRBV27 - TRBD2 TGTGCCAGCAGTACGTTGCGGGAGAGTCCTGAGCAGTTCTTC CASSTLRESPEQFF
15 TRBJ1-4 TRBV7-6 - - TGTGCCAGCAGCTTAGGAAGGCCGGGACTTGAAAAACTGTTTTTT CASSLGRPGLEKLFF